This T cell receptor (beta chain) was profiled in a study of cytomegalovirus exposure and HLA in healthy donors. At the level of the study: As released early, the data held some 80 million unique TCRs from HLA-typed donors. Findings and limits, study-wide: Per a later analysis, HLA-associated TCR beta chains showed more clonal expansion than other, equally common TCR beta chains. The majority of TCR sequences were rare, yet some public TCRs appeared in many donors.

The CDR3 length is 15 residues. Trimming at V came to 1 base and at J to 2 bases, leaving 4 bases not matched to a gene. Germline assignment: CDR1 LNHNV and CDR2 YYDKDF (reference sequence). Regarding this clone: Its target is unknown.

Both 60 Vbeta primers and 13 Jbeta primers went into the PCR. Repertoires were generated with immunoSEQ multiplex PCR, while TCRdb's copy carries only in-frame clones and drops some. The sample carries 250,000 to 350,000 clones, roughly 85% recorded once. The material sequenced was PBMCs. The sequence was obtained from a man aged 35-49 years in good health and CMV-seropositive. The chain carries TRBV15 and TRBJ2-7, with TRBD2 matching 8 bases. The CDR3 nucleotides are TGTGCCACCAGCAGAGTAGCGGGATGGGCCTACGAGCAGTACTTC. As protein: CATSRVAGWAYEQYF. The whole variable domain, filled in from reference TRBV15 and TRBJ2-7, reads DAMVIQNPRYQVTQFGKPVTLSCSQTLNHNVMYWYQQKSSQAPKLLFHYYDKDFNNEADTPDNFQSRRPNTSFCFLDIRSPGLGDTAMYLCATSRVAGWAYEQYFGPGTRLTVT.